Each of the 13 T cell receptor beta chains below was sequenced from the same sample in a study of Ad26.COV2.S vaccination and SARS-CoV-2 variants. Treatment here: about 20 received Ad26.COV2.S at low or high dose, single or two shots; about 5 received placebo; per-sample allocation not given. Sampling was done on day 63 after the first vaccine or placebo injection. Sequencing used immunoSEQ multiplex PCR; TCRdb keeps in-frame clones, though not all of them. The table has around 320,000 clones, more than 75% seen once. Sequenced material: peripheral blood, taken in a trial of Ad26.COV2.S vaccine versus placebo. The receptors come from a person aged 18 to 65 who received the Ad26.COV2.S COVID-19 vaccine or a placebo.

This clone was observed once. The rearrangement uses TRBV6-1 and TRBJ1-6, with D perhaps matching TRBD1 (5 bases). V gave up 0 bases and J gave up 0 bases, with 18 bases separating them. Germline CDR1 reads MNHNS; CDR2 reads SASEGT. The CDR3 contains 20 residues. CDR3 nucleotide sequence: TGTGCCAGCAGTGAAGCCTTTTCGGGGGACTGGAGCTCCTATAATTCACCCCTCCACTTT. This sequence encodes CASSEAFSGDWSSYNSPLHF.

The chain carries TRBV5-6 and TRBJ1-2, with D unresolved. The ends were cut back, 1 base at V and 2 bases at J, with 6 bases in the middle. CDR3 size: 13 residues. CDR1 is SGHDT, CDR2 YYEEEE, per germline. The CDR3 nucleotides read TGTGCCAGCAGCTTGACACAAAACTATGGCTACACCTTC. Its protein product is CASSLTQNYGYTF. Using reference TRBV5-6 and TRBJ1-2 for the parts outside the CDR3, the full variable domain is DAGVTQSPTHLIKTRGQQVTLRCSPKSGHDTVSWYQQALGQGPQFIFQYYEEEERQRGNFPDRFSGHQFPNYSSELNVNALLLGDSALYLCASSLTQNYGYTFGSGTRLTVV.

CDR3 coding DNA: TGCGCCAGCAGCCACCCCTTTGTTGAGCCCCAGCATTTT. Translated, it gives CASSHPFVEPQHF. This sequence joins TRBV4-1 and TRBJ1-5, with D unclear. V was shortened by 3 bases and J by 8 bases, with 11 bases between the two germline ends. This CDR3 region has 13 residues. Looked up from germline, CDR1 is MGHRA and CDR2 is YSYEKL.

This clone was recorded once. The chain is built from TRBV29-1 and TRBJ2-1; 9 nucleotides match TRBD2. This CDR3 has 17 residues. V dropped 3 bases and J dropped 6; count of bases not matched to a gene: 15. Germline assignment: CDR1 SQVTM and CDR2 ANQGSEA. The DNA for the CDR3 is TGCAGCGTTGATTGGGGCTTCCAGCGGGGGGCCCCCAATGAGCAGTTCTTC. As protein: CSVDWGFQRGAPNEQFF.

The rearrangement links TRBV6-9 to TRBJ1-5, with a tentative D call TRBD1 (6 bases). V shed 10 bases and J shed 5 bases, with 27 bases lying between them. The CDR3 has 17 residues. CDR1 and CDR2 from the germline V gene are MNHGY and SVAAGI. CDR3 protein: CAKGQGTTKPPYQPQHF. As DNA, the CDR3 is TGTGCCAAGGGCCAGGGGACAACGAAACCGCCATATCAGCCCCAGCATTTT.

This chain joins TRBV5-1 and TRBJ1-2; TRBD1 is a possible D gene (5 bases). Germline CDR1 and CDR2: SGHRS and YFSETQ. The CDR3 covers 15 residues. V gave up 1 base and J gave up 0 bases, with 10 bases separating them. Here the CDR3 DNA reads TGCGCCAGCAGCTTGTCCGGGGCTACTAACTATGGCTACACCTTC. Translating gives CASSLSGATNYGYTF.

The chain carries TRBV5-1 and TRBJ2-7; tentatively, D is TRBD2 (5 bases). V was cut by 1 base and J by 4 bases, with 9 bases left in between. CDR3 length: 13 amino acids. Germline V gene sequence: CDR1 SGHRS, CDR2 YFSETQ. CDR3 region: CASSLTGWYEQYF. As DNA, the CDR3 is TGCGCCAGCAGCTTGACGGGGTGGTACGAGCAGTACTTC.

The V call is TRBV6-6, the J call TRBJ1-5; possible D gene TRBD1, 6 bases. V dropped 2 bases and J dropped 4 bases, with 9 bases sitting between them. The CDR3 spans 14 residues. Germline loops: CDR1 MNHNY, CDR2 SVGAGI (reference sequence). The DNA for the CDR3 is TGTGCCAGCAGTTACGGCCAGGGGAATCAGCCCCAGCATTTT. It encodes CASSYGQGNQPQHF.

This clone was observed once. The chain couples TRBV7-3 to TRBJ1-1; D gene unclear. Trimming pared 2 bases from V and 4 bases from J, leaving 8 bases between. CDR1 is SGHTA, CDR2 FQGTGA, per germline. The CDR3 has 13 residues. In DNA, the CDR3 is TGTGCCAGCAGCTTAGTCGCGAGCACTGAAGCTTTCTTT. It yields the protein CASSLVASTEAFF.

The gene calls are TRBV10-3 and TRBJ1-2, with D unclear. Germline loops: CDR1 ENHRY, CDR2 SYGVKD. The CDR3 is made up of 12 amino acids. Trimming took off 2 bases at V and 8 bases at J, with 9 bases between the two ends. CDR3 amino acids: CAISEGLRGYTF. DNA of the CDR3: TGTGCCATCAGTGAGGGCTTAAGGGGCTACACCTTC.

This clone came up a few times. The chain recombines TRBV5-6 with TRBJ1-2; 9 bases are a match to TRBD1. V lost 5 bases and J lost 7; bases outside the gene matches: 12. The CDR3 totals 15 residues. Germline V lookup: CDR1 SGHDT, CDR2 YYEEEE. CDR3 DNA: TGTGCCAGCAGATCCTGGGAAACAGGGGGCCGTGGCTACACCTTC. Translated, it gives CASRSWETGGRGYTF.

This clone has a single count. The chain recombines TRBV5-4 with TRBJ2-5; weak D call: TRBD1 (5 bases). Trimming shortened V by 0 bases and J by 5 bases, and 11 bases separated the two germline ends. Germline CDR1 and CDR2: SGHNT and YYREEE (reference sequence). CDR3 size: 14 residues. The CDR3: CASSLGWGVETQYF. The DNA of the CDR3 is TGTGCCAGCAGCTTGGGATGGGGCGTGGAGACCCAGTACTTC.

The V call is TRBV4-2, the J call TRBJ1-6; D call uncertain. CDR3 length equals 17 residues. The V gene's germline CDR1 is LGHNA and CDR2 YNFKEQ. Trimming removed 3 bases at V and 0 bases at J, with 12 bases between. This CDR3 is CASSQSTGSSYNSPLHF. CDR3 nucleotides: TGTGCCAGCAGCCAGAGTACCGGGAGCTCCTATAATTCACCCCTCCACTTT.